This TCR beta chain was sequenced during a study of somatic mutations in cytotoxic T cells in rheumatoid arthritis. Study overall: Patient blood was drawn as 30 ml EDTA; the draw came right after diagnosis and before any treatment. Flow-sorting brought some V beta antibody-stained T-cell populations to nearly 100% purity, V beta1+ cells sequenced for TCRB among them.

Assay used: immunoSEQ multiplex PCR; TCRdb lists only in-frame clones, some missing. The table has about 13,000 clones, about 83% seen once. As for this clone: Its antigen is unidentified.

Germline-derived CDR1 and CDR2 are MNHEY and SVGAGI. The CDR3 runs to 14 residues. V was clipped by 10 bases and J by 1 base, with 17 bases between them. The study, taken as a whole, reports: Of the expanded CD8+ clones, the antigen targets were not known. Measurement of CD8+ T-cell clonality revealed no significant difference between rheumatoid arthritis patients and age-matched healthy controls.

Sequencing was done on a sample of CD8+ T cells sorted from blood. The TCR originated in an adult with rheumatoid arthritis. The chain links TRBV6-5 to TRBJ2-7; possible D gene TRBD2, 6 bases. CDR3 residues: CATRRAPSSYEQYF. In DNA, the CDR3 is TGTGCCACCAGGAGGGCCCCGAGTTCCTACGAGCAGTACTTC.